These 30 T cell receptor beta chains came from one sample sequenced in a study of STAT5B mutations in CD4+ large granular lymphocyte leukemia. The data were produced by immunoSEQ multiplex PCR, yet TCRdb's version contains in-frame clones alone and is incomplete. The sample contains about 48,000 clones, about 70% of which appear only once. The sequencing input was CD4+ T cells from blood buffy coats. Receptor source: a human donor in good health.

V gene TRBV2 combines with J gene TRBJ2-1; perhaps D is TRBD1 or TRBD2 (6 bases each). Germline loops: CDR1 SNHLY, CDR2 FYNNEI. V shed 6 bases and J shed 9 bases, with 12 bases lying between them. This CDR3 contains 12 residues. CDR3 region: CASRGGFGEQFF. The CDR3 DNA is TGTGCCAGCAGAGGGGGGTTTGGTGAGCAGTTCTTC.

V gene TRBV6-1 combines with J gene TRBJ1-5; D is possibly TRBD1 (6 bases). The germline CDR1 and CDR2 sequences are MNHNS and SASEGT. V was clipped by 8 bases and J by 0 bases, with 14 bases between them. The CDR3 runs 15 residues. CDR3 protein: CASLGGPGSNQPQHF. The CDR3 DNA is TGTGCCAGCTTGGGGGGGCCGGGTAGCAATCAGCCCCAGCATTTT.

The gene calls are TRBV10-1 and TRBJ2-7, with D maybe TRBD1 (5 bases). The germline V and J ends were trimmed by 7 bases and 5 bases, with 9 bases remaining between them. The CDR3 sequence is 11 residues long. The V gene's germline CDR1 is WNHNN and CDR2 SYGVQD (reference sequence). The DNA for the CDR3 is TGCGCCAGCACCTTAGGGGACGAGCAGTACTTC. Amino acids: CASTLGDEQYF.

The chain carries TRBV21-1 and TRBJ1-4; the table's D call, TRBD1, was not checked against the DNA. TRBV21-1 has pseudogene status. The CDR3 runs 14 residues. CDR3 amino acids: CASKTESTNEKLFF. Here the CDR3 DNA reads TGTGCCAGCAAGACAGAATCAACTAATGAAAAACTGTTTTTT.

The rearrangement joins TRBV5-1 to TRBJ1-4; D call uncertain. The CDR3 totals 14 residues. V was pared by 4 bases and J by 2 bases, with 9 bases between. Per the germline V gene, CDR1 is SGHRS and CDR2 is YFSETQ. CDR3 residues: CASSIGFTNEKLFF. DNA for the CDR3: TGCGCCAGCAGCATAGGGTTCACTAATGAAAAACTGTTTTTT. The whole variable domain, remainder taken from reference TRBV5-1 and TRBJ1-4, is KAGVTQTPRYLIKTRGQQVTLSCSPISGHRSVSWYQQTPGQGLQFLFEYFSETQRNKGNFPGRFSGRQFSNSRSEMNVSTLELGDSALYLCASSIGFTNEKLFFGSGTQLSVL.

This chain connects TRBV7-9 to TRBJ2-6; no definite D call. Trimming stripped 1 base from V and 2 bases from J, with 3 bases between. The CDR3 is 14 amino acids. Germline lookup yields CDR1 SEHNR and CDR2 FQNEAQ (reference sequence). As DNA, the CDR3 is TGTGCCAGCAGCTTAGAGGCTGGGGCCAACGTCCTGACTTTC. Translation: CASSLEAGANVLTF.

The CDR3 region has the DNA TGTGCCAGTAGTCCTCAGCCGGGACATAGCAATCAGCCCCAGCATTTT. Translating gives CASSPQPGHSNQPQHF. The chain employs TRBV19 and TRBJ1-5; possible D gene TRBD1, 6 bases. V lost 5 bases and J lost 0, with 14 bases in between. The CDR3 sequence is 16 residues long. Germline CDR1 and CDR2: LNHDA and SQIVND (reference sequence).

The gene calls are TRBV7-2 and TRBJ2-1, with TRBD2 identical over 9 bases. With V trimmed by 5 bases and J by 5 bases, 7 bases remained unmatched. CDR1 SGHTA and CDR2 FQGNSA come from the germline V gene. The CDR3 is made up of 15 amino acids. The CDR3 DNA is TGTGCCAGCAGCATCACTAGCGGGCGCCACAATGAGCAGTTCTTC. Protein: CASSITSGRHNEQFF.

The V gene is TRBV28, the J gene TRBJ1-5; D unclear. The CDR3 is 13 amino acids. V was cut by 10 bases and J by 1 base, with 11 bases left in between. Germline lookup yields CDR1 MDHEN and CDR2 SYDVKM. This chain's CDR3 is CATRGSSNQPQHF. CDR3 in DNA: TGTGCCACTCGGGGTTCCAGCAATCAGCCCCAGCATTTT. The whole variable domain, remainder taken from reference TRBV28 and TRBJ1-5, is DVKVTQSSRYLVKRTGEKVFLECVQDMDHENMFWYRQDPGLGLRLIYFSYDVKMKEKGDIPEGYSVSREKKERFSLILESASTNQTSMYLCATRGSSNQPQHFGDGTRLSIL.

The chain carries TRBV19 and TRBJ2-3; D remains unclear. Germline CDR1 LNHDA, CDR2 SQIVND (reference sequence). V dropped 6 bases and J dropped 9 bases, with 10 bases sitting between them. This CDR3 spans 11 amino acids. The CDR3 loop is CASRSRATQYF. DNA of the CDR3: TGTGCCAGTAGGAGCCGAGCAACGCAGTATTTT.

The chain recombines TRBV14 with TRBJ1-4; 7 bases are shared with TRBD1. Germline loops: CDR1 SGHDN, CDR2 FVKESK. J gave up 8 bases and V 4 bases, and 10 bases lay outside the gene matches. The CDR3 has 15 residues. CDR3 nucleotides: TGTGCCAGCAGCCCGCGGACAGGAGGGGGGGAAAAACTGTTTTTT. It translates to CASSPRTGGGEKLFF.

The chain combines TRBV30 with TRBJ2-7, with 9 bases identical to TRBD2. The germline V gene encodes CDR1 GTSNPN and CDR2 SVGIG (reference sequence). The CDR3 consists of 13 residues. The trim removed 3 bases at V and 0 bases at J, leaving 0 bases unmatched. CDR3 region: CAWRRGGSYEQYF. The CDR3 DNA follows: TGTGCCTGGAGGCGGGGGGGCTCCTACGAGCAGTACTTC.

This sequence joins TRBV7-2 and TRBJ2-5, with D perhaps given as TRBD1 or TRBD2 (7 bases each). Germline assignment: CDR1 SGHTA and CDR2 FQGNSA. This CDR3 is built from 14 residues. The ends were cut back, 6 bases at V and 5 bases at J, with 16 bases in the middle. CDR3 protein: CASSQGGGRETQYF. The CDR3 DNA follows: TGTGCCAGCAGTCAGGGGGGGGGCCGGGAGACCCAGTACTTC.

V gene TRBV7-8 combines with J gene TRBJ1-5; maybe TRBD1 (6 bases). From germline, CDR1 is SGHVS and CDR2 FQNEAQ. There are 17 residues in the CDR3. Trimming removed 0 bases at V and 0 bases at J, with 12 bases between. The CDR3 is CASSLASDSYSNQPQHF. CDR3 nucleotides: TGTGCCAGCAGCTTAGCCTCGGACAGTTATAGCAATCAGCCCCAGCATTTT.

V and J are TRBV7-5 and TRBJ2-5; the tabulated D call, TRBD2, remains unverified against the DNA. TRBV7-5 is recorded as a pseudogene. This CDR3 comprises 15 residues. In DNA, the CDR3 is TGTGCCAGAAGCTTAGAGAGGGAGGTGGTGGAGACCCAGTACTTC. Amino acids: CARSLEREVVETQYF.

The V call is TRBV28, the J call TRBJ2-6; possibly TRBD1 for D (6 bases). Germline V gene sequence: CDR1 MDHEN, CDR2 SYDVKM. The germline V and J ends were trimmed by 3 bases and 2 bases, with 11 bases remaining between them. The CDR3 is 16 residues long. The CDR3 DNA reads as TGTGCCAGCAGTTTCCTCGGACAGACTGGGGCCAACGTCCTGACTTTC. Encoded protein: CASSFLGQTGANVLTF.

The V and J genes are TRBV19 and TRBJ2-7; 7 bases map to TRBD1. This CDR3 is 12 amino acids long. The germline V gene encodes CDR1 LNHDA and CDR2 SQIVND (reference sequence). V was clipped by 5 bases and J by 7 bases; unmatched bases: 5. CDR3 loop: CASSQRQGEQYF. DNA of the CDR3: TGTGCCAGTAGTCAGAGACAGGGAGAGCAGTACTTC.

This rearrangement joins TRBV7-9 to TRBJ2-1; D may correspond to TRBD1 or TRBD2 (5 bases each). This CDR3 is 16 amino acids long. V was pared by 5 bases and J by 6 bases, with 20 bases between. Germline V CDR1 and CDR2: SEHNR, FQNEAQ (reference sequence). CDR3 nucleotides: TGTGCCAGCAGCCCTATTCGAGACATGGGACGCAATGAGCAGTTCTTC. Residues: CASSPIRDMGRNEQFF.

The chain has TRBV6-5 and TRBJ1-2; 9 bases agree with TRBD1. The CDR3 has 13 residues. V was clipped by 5 bases and J by 8 bases; unmatched bases: 6. Germline V gene lookup returns CDR1 MNHEY and CDR2 SVGAGI. The CDR3 here is CASSKGQGLGYTF. For the CDR3, the DNA is TGTGCCAGCAGTAAGGGACAGGGTCTCGGCTACACCTTC.

V is TRBV19 and J is TRBJ2-3; maybe TRBD1 (6 bases). Germline lookup yields CDR1 LNHDA and CDR2 SQIVND (reference sequence). V lost 3 bases, J lost 6 bases, and 16 bases lay in between. The CDR3 is 15 residues long. The CDR3 region is CASSIGQSGADTQYF. CDR3 sequence (DNA): TGTGCCAGTAGTATCGGACAGTCAGGGGCGGATACGCAGTATTTT. Full variable domain (remainder filled in from reference TRBV19 and TRBJ2-3): DGGITQSPKYLFRKEGQNVTLSCEQNLNHDAMYWYRQDPGQGLRLIYYSQIVNDFQKGDIAEGYSVSREKKESFPLTVTSAQKNPTAFYLCASSIGQSGADTQYFGPGTRLTVL.

This clone was observed a handful of times. The rearrangement links TRBV6-1 to TRBJ2-1; possibly TRBD1 for D (5 bases). V dropped 0 bases and J dropped 9 bases, with 15 bases sitting between them. The CDR3 is 15 residues long. Germline V gene data show CDR1 as MNHNS and CDR2 as SASEGT. CDR3 protein: CASSEAGSGKGEQFF. The CDR3 DNA sequence: TGTGCCAGCAGTGAAGCCGGGTCAGGGAAGGGTGAGCAGTTCTTC.

This chain joins TRBV27 and TRBJ2-7; the D call may be TRBD1 or TRBD2 (5 bases each). The CDR3 has 12 amino acids. CDR1 is MNHEY, CDR2 SMNVEV, per germline (reference sequence). V dropped 5 bases and J dropped 4 bases, with 9 bases sitting between them. CDR3: CASSTGPYEQYF. The CDR3 region has the DNA TGTGCCAGCAGTACGGGACCTTACGAGCAGTACTTC.

The rearrangement joins TRBV19 to TRBJ1-3, with a weak D call TRBD1 (5 bases). V was trimmed by 6 bases and J by 1 base, leaving 7 bases between them. The CDR3 loop spans 13 amino acids. Germline-derived CDR1 and CDR2 are LNHDA and SQIVND (reference sequence). The CDR3 nucleotides read TGTGCCAGTAGCGAGGGGTCTGGAAACACCATATATTTT. This sequence encodes CASSEGSGNTIYF. Drawing the rest from reference TRBV19 and TRBJ1-3, the complete variable domain is DGGITQSPKYLFRKEGQNVTLSCEQNLNHDAMYWYRQDPGQGLRLIYYSQIVNDFQKGDIAEGYSVSREKKESFPLTVTSAQKNPTAFYLCASSEGSGNTIYFGEGSWLTVV.

The rearrangement uses TRBV30 and TRBJ2-7; D unresolved. CDR1 and CDR2 (germline): GTSNPN, SVGIG (reference sequence). This CDR3 contains 12 residues. Trimming took off 0 bases at V and 9 bases at J, with 12 bases between the two ends. The CDR3 loop is CAWSVLGFAQYF. DNA for the CDR3: TGTGCCTGGAGTGTATTAGGATTCGCGCAGTACTTC. The whole variable domain, filled in from reference TRBV30 and TRBJ2-7, reads SQTIHQWPATLVQPVGSPLSLECTVEGTSNPNLYWYRQAAGRGLQLLFYSVGIGQISSEVPQNLSASRPQDRQFILSSKKLLLSDSGFYLCAWSVLGFAQYFGPGTRLTVT.

V usage is TRBV7-8 and J usage is TRBJ2-1; D is possibly TRBD1 (6 bases). This CDR3 spans 15 amino acids. In germline, CDR1 is SGHVS, CDR2 FQNEAQ. The V gene lost 5 bases and the J gene lost 2 bases, with 13 bases spanning the gap. The CDR3 DNA sequence: TGTGCCAGCAGCCCCACAGGGAACCCCTACAATGAGCAGTTCTTC. This gives the protein CASSPTGNPYNEQFF.

This rearrangement joins TRBV5-1 to TRBJ1-4; D is possibly TRBD1 (5 bases). The CDR3 is 14 amino acids. Germline V CDR1 and CDR2: SGHRS, YFSETQ. Trimming took 5 bases from V and 2 from J, leaving 10 bases between them. The CDR3, as DNA: TGCGCCAGCAGTCAAGGGGACACTAATGAAAAACTGTTTTTT. It translates to CASSQGDTNEKLFF.

This clone was detected once. V gene TRBV10-3 combines with J gene TRBJ2-7; TRBD1 might be the D (5 bases). The CDR3 runs to 14 residues. Germline lookup yields CDR1 ENHRY and CDR2 SYGVKD. V lost 2 bases to trimming and J lost 2 bases, with 10 bases between them. CDR3 in DNA: TGTGCCATCAGTGAGAGGCAGGGTCCCTACGAGCAGTACTTC. It translates to CAISERQGPYEQYF.

The chain has TRBV6-6 and TRBJ2-3, with 7 positions matching TRBD1. Germline-derived CDR1 and CDR2 are MNHNY and SVGAGI (reference sequence). The CDR3 is 15 amino acids. V gave up 6 bases and J gave up 6 bases; unmatched junction bases: 12. The CDR3 region has the DNA TGTGCCAGCAGCAAATCGGGACAGCCATCGGATACGCAGTATTTT. Translation gives CASSKSGQPSDTQYF.

The chain recombines TRBV18 with TRBJ2-6; D might be TRBD2 (5 bases). The CDR3 is 18 amino acids. Germline V gene lookup returns CDR1 KGHSH and CDR2 LQKENI. V gave up 6 bases and J gave up 1 base, with 19 bases separating them. Written as DNA, the CDR3 is TGTGCCAGCTCCCAGGAGGTCCCAATGAATTCTGGGGCCAACGTCCTGACTTTC. Amino acids: CASSQEVPMNSGANVLTF. Using reference TRBV18 and TRBJ2-6 for the parts outside the CDR3, the full variable domain is NAGVMQNPRHLVRRRGQEARLRCSPMKGHSHVYWYRQLPEEGLKFMVYLQKENIIDESGMPKERFSAEFPKEGPSILRIQQVVRGDSAAYFCASSQEVPMNSGANVLTFGAGSRLTVL.

The chain couples TRBV15 to TRBJ2-3; the D gene is possibly TRBD2 (5 bases). Trimming left V 0 bases short and J 0 bases short, with 10 bases between. Per germline, CDR1 LNHNV and CDR2 YYDKDF (reference sequence). The CDR3 extends over 16 amino acids. CDR3 residues: CATSREEEISTDTQYF. The CDR3 DNA follows: TGTGCCACCAGCAGAGAGGAGGAGATCAGCACAGATACGCAGTATTTT.